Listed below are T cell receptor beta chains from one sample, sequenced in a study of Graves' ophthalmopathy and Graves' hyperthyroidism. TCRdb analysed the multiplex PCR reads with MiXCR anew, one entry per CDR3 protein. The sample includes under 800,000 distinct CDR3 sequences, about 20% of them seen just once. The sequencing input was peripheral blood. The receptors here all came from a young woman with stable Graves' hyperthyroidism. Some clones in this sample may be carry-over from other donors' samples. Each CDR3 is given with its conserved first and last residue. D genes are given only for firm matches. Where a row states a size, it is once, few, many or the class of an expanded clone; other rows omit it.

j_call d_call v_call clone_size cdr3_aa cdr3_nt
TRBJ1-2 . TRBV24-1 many CATSDWEGIYGYTF TGTGCCACCAGTGATTGGGAAGGAATCTATGGCTACACCTTC
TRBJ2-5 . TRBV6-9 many CASILSATGQETQYF TGTGCCAGCATACTGTCAGCGACGGGCCAAGAGACCCAGTACTTC
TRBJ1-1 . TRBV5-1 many CASSLGVSSTEAFF TGCGCCAGCAGCTTGGGAGTATCTTCGACTGAAGCTTTCTTT
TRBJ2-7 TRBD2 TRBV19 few CASRPSGRPSSYEQYF TGTGCCAGTCGACCCAGCGGGAGGCCGAGCTCCTACGAGCAGTACTTC
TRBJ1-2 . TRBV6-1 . CASTVIDGEGGYTF TGTGCCAGCACCGTAATAGACGGGGAAGGTGGCTACACCTTC
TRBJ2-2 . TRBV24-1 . CATSGAGQGGVGELFF TGTGCCACCAGTGGAGCCGGGCAGGGAGGCGTCGGGGAGCTGTTTTTT
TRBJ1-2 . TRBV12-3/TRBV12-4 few CASSLGAVYGYTF TGTGCCAGCAGTTTAGGGGCAGTCTATGGCTACACCTTC
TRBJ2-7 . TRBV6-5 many CASSFQGISSYEQYF TGTGCCAGCAGTTTCCAGGGAATTAGCTCCTACGAGCAGTACTTC
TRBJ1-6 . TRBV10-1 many CASSEGHEDSPLHF TGCGCCAGCAGTGAGGGTCACGAAGACTCACCCCTCCACTTT
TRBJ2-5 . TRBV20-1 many CSARTTGVETQYF TGCAGTGCTCGCACCACGGGGGTGGAGACCCAGTACTTC
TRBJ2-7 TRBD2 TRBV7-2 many CASSLQLAGGPEQYF TGTGCCAGCAGCTTACAACTAGCGGGAGGGCCGGAGCAGTACTTC
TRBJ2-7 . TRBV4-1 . CASSPASSGRSSYEQYF TGCGCCAGCAGCCCCGCATCTTCAGGCCGGTCGTCCTACGAGCAGTACTTC
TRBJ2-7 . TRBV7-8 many CASSTRTATYEQYF TGTGCCAGCAGCACGAGGACGGCCACCTACGAGCAGTACTTC
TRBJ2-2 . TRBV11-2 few CASSEGWSRGSGELFF TGTGCCAGCAGCGAGGGGTGGAGCCGGGGTAGTGGGGAGCTGTTTTTT
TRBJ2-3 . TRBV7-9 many CASSFVAGGTDTQYF TGTGCCAGCAGCTTTGTGGCAGGAGGGACAGATACGCAGTATTTT
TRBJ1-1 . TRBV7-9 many CASERGTEAFF TGTGCCAGCGAACGAGGCACTGAAGCTTTCTTT
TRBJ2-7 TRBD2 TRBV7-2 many CASSLLAGELHEQYF TGTGCCAGCAGCTTGCTAGCGGGAGAGCTCCACGAGCAGTACTTC
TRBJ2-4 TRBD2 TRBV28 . CASNLRTSGIENIQYF TGTGCCAGCAATCTCCGGACTAGCGGGATTGAAAACATTCAGTACTTC
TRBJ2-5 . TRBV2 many CASYGGTQETQYF TGTGCCAGCTATGGGGGGACTCAAGAGACCCAGTACTTC
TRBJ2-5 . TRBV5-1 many CASSLAPGAQETQYF TGCGCCAGCAGCTTGGCCCCAGGGGCCCAAGAGACCCAGTACTTC
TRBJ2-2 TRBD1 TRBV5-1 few CASSNPTGPGTGASGELFF TGCGCCAGCAGCAACCCTACCGGACCCGGGACAGGGGCCTCCGGGGAGCTGTTTTTT
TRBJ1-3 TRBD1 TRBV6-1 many CASSPGQGANTIYF TGTGCCAGCAGCCCGGGACAGGGGGCAAACACCATATATTTT
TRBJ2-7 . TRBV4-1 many CASSQALSTRTYEQYF TGCGCCAGCAGCCAAGCCCTCTCGACGCGGACCTACGAGCAGTACTTC
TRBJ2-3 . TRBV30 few CAWSRELGDTDTQYF TGTGCCTGGAGTCGGGAACTGGGGGACACAGATACGCAGTATTTT
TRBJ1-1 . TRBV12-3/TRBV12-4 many CASSKQGISEAFF TGTGCCAGCAGCAAACAGGGAATATCTGAAGCTTTCTTT
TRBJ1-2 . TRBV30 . CTWSVPGVYGYTF TGCACCTGGAGTGTCCCTGGGGTCTATGGCTACACCTTC
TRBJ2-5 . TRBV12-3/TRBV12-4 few CASTPRASYQETQYF TGTGCCAGCACCCCCCGGGCATCGTACCAAGAGACCCAGTACTTC
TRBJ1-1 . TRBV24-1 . CATSESKGNTEAFF TGTGCCACCAGTGAGAGTAAGGGGAACACTGAAGCTTTCTTT
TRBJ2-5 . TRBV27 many CASSLRATSRAETQYF TGTGCCAGCAGTTTAAGGGCGACCTCCAGGGCGGAGACCCAGTACTTC
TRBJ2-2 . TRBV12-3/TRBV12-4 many CASSLSKAGELFF TGTGCCAGCAGTTTATCGAAAGCCGGGGAGCTGTTTTTT
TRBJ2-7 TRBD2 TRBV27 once CASSFLAGTSYEQYF TGTGCCAGCAGTTTCCTAGCGGGGACCTCCTACGAGCAGTACTTC
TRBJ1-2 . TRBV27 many CASSFRVSGLSGYTF TGTGCCAGCAGTTTTAGGGTTTCCGGTTTGAGTGGCTACACCTTC
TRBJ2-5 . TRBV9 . CASSEAPSGTQYF TGTGCCAGCAGCGAGGCTCCGTCAGGGACCCAGTACTTC
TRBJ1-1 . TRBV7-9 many CASSSDSLEAFF TGTGCCAGCAGCTCTGACAGCCTCGAAGCTTTCTTT
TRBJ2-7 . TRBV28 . CASSKQYEQYF TGTGCCAGCAGCAAGCAGTACGAGCAGTACTTC
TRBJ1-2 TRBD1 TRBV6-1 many CASSVGRRTGDFNYGYTF TGTGCCAGCAGTGTGGGAAGGAGGACAGGGGATTTCAACTATGGCTACACCTTC